Each of the 26 T cell receptor beta chains below was sequenced from the same sample in a study of vaccination and CD4 T cells after COVID-19. Treatment meaning: approximately 10-day PBMC culture with coronavirus spike peptide pools or control peptides (ViraFEST assay). These TCRs are of unknown antigen specificity. The Oncomine TCR Beta short-read assay generated sequence data from the DNA of cultured CD4+ T cells. One entry per CDR3 protein results from TCRdb running MiXCR on the PCR reads. The data show over 15,000 distinct CDR3 sequences, 72% seen once. Input material: CD4+ T cells from blood, cultured in vitro. The receptors stem from a human donor who had recovered from COVID-19.

The chain's CDR3 is CASSFLTQGFGDTQYF. CDR3 bases: TGTGCCAGCAGTTTCCTAACACAGGGTTTTGGAGATACGCAGTATTTT. V is TRBV6-2 or TRBV6-3 and J is TRBJ2-3; possibly TRBD1 for D (6 bases). Germline V gives CDR1 MNHEY, CDR2 SVGEGT. V gave up 4 bases and J gave up 5 bases, with 19 bases separating them. The CDR3 consists of 16 residues.

The chain combines TRBV7-9 with TRBJ2-3; D is ambiguous. The CDR3 runs 12 residues. Germline CDR1 is SEHNR and CDR2 is FQNEAQ (reference sequence). The germline V and J ends were trimmed by 2 bases and 5 bases, with 5 bases remaining between them. The chain's CDR3 is CASSLSQDTQYF. The CDR3 region has the DNA TGTGCCAGCAGCTTATCCCAAGATACGCAGTATTTT. The full variable domain, rest sourced from reference TRBV7-9 and TRBJ2-3, is DTGVSQNPRHKITKRGQNVTFRCDPISEHNRLYWYRQTLGQGPEFLTYFQNEAQLEKSRLLSDRFSAERPKGSFSTLEIQRTEQGDSAMYLCASSLSQDTQYFGPGTRLTVL.

The chain uses TRBV5-4 and TRBJ2-3; 12 bases are a match to TRBD2. CDR1 and CDR2 (germline): SGHNT, YYREEE (reference sequence). V was clipped by 1 base and J by 3 bases; unmatched bases: 12. The CDR3 is made up of 19 amino acids. For the CDR3, the DNA is TGTGCCAGCAGCTTGAGGACTAGCGGGACGTTCCTTATTACAGATACGCAGTATTTT. This translates into CASSLRTSGTFLITDTQYF.

The chain combines TRBV20-1 with TRBJ2-1; TRBD2 agrees at 10 bases. V gave up 6 bases and J gave up 12 bases; unmatched junction bases: 14. The germline V gene encodes CDR1 DFQATT and CDR2 SNEGSKA (reference sequence). The CDR3 is 14 residues long. Here the CDR3 reads CSAPSGSKTTGQFF. The CDR3 DNA reads as TGCAGTGCCCCTAGCGGGAGTAAAACCACTGGGCAGTTCTTC.

The CDR3 DNA is TGCAGTGCTAGAGTTCGCGGGAAAACCTACGAGCAGTACTTC. Its translation: CSARVRGKTYEQYF. This chain links TRBV20-1 with TRBJ2-7, with a weak D call TRBD2 (6 bases). The CDR3 consists of 14 residues. Trimming removed 1 base from V and 2 bases from J, with 12 bases in between. Per the germline V gene, CDR1 is DFQATT and CDR2 is SNEGSKA (reference sequence).

The J gene is TRBJ2-7, the V gene TRBV20-1, with TRBD2 matching 7 bases. The CDR3 runs 10 residues. With 5 bases clipped from V and 12 bases from J, the junction kept 7 bases outside the gene matches. Germline V gives CDR1 DFQATT, CDR2 SNEGSKA (reference sequence). The CDR3 region is CSAARGDPYF. In DNA, the CDR3 is TGCAGTGCTGCTCGGGGGGACCCGTACTTC.

The gene calls are TRBV7-2 and TRBJ1-6; D is perhaps TRBD1 (5 bases). CDR1 is SGHTA and CDR2 is FQGNSA in the germline V gene. The ends were cut back, 5 bases at V and 8 bases at J, with 13 bases in the middle. This CDR3 region has 14 residues. CDR3 sequence reads: CASSHRGRDSPLHF. The CDR3 nucleotides read TGTGCCAGCAGCCACCGGGGCAGGGATTCACCCCTCCACTTT.

The chain uses TRBV21-1 and TRBJ2-1; the table's D call, TRBD1, was not checked against the DNA. TRBV21-1 corresponds to a pseudogene. The CDR3 consists of 11 residues. CDR3 sequence (DNA): TGTGCCAGCCATACCCCGGGTGAGCAGTTCTTC. As protein: CASHTPGEQFF.

The DNA for the CDR3 is TGTGCCAGTCGGTATACCGGGACAGGGGATCAGCCCCAGCATTTT. Translating it yields CASRYTGTGDQPQHF. The chain links TRBV19 to TRBJ1-5; the match to TRBD1 covers 10 bases. The CDR3 contains 15 residues. J was trimmed by 5 bases and V by 8 bases; bases with no gene match: 9. Per germline, CDR1 LNHDA and CDR2 SQIVND (reference sequence).

This clonotype is labeled large. The CDR3 bases are TGCAGTGCCCACCGGGCCCATCGGAACACTGAAGCTTTCTTT. It is translated as CSAHRAHRNTEAFF. V is TRBV20-1 and J is TRBJ1-1; D not resolved. Deletions cut 6 bases from V and 1 base from J, with 15 bases between. From germline, CDR1 is DFQATT and CDR2 SNEGSKA (reference sequence). The CDR3 spans 14 residues.

The gene calls are TRBV2 and TRBJ1-5, with D perhaps matching TRBD1 (5 bases). Germline V gives CDR1 SNHLY, CDR2 FYNNEI. The V end lost 4 bases, the J end lost 6 bases, and 16 bases lay between the germline ends. The CDR3 loop spans 15 amino acids. As DNA, the CDR3 is TGTGCCAGCAGTGGTAGGCAGGGTGAGGCTCAGCCCCAGCATTTT. Protein product: CASSGRQGEAQPQHF. Together with reference TRBV2 and TRBJ1-5, the CDR3 gives the full variable domain: EPEVTQTPSHQVTQMGQEVILRCVPISNHLYFYWYRQILGQKVEFLVSFYNNEISEKSEIFDDQFSVERPDGSNFTLKIRSTKLEDSAMYFCASSGRQGEAQPQHFGDGTRLSIL.

This chain links TRBV5-4 with TRBJ2-1, with TRBD1 matching 7 bases. The CDR3 spans 14 residues. After removal of 2 bases from V and 7 bases from J, the junction contained 6 bases not matched to a gene. The V gene's germline CDR1 is SGHNT and CDR2 YYREEE (reference sequence). CDR3 nucleotide sequence: TGTGCCAGCAGCTTCCTAGGGGGCGGGAATGAGCAGTTCTTC. The encoded protein is CASSFLGGGNEQFF.

The genes are TRBV20-1 and TRBJ1-3; tentatively, D is TRBD1 (5 bases). Trimming took 6 bases from V and 3 from J, leaving 18 bases between them. This CDR3 has 15 amino acids. The germline CDR1 and CDR2 sequences are DFQATT and SNEGSKA (reference sequence). The CDR3 loop reads CSAPTDGAGGNTIYF. In DNA form, the CDR3 reads TGCAGTGCCCCAACCGACGGGGCGGGTGGAAACACCATATATTTT.

To note about this clonotype: The junction shows a germline mismatch at one end, possibly a read error. The CDR3 DNA follows: TGTGCCAGAAGCTTGGACCCCCGAGAGCCCCAGCATTTT. Protein product: CARSLDPREPQHF. The V gene is TRBV11-1, the J gene TRBJ1-5; D is ambiguous. Germline CDR1 reads SGHAT; CDR2 reads FQDESV (reference sequence). This CDR3 is 13 amino acids long.

The gene calls are TRBV6-1 and TRBJ1-1; D is unclear. Germline-derived CDR1 and CDR2 are MNHNS and SASEGT. V was clipped by 6 bases and J by 5 bases, with 19 bases between them. The CDR3 contains 15 residues. The DNA of the CDR3 is TGTGCCAGCAGCTGGATTAGGGCCCTAGGGACTGAAGCTTTCTTT. It encodes CASSWIRALGTEAFF.

The chain employs TRBV7-2 and TRBJ1-2, with TRBD1 as a possible D gene (5 bases). Trimming shortened V by 3 bases and J by 5 bases, and 19 bases separated the two germline ends. Germline V lookup: CDR1 SGHTA, CDR2 FQGNSA. This CDR3 is built from 16 residues. The CDR3 nucleotides read TGTGCCAGCAGCTTTGCCGGGGGTATATCGGGGTATGGCTACACCTTC. It encodes CASSFAGGISGYGYTF. The whole variable domain, filled in from reference TRBV7-2 and TRBJ1-2, reads GAGVSQSPSNKVTEKGKDVELRCDPISGHTALYWYRQSLGQGLEFLIYFQGNSAPDKSGLPSDRFSAERTGGSVSTLTIQRTQQEDSAVYLCASSFAGGISGYGYTFGSGTRLTVV.

V usage is TRBV10-2 and J usage is TRBJ2-3; D may correspond to TRBD1 or TRBD2 (5 bases each). The CDR3 is 15 residues long. Germline loops: CDR1 WSHSY, CDR2 SAAADI. Trimming stripped 3 bases from V and 4 bases from J, with 14 bases between. The CDR3 protein is CASSDSGTHPDTQYF. The CDR3 DNA follows: TGCGCCAGCAGTGATTCCGGGACCCACCCAGATACGCAGTATTTT.

The rearrangement uses TRBV7-9 and TRBJ1-1, with D possibly TRBD1 on 5 matching bases. Deletions cut 2 bases from V and 5 bases from J, with 15 bases between. The germline CDR1 and CDR2 sequences are SEHNR and FQNEAQ (reference sequence). CDR3 length: 15 residues. CDR3 bases: TGTGCCAGCAGCTTAAGGGAAGCCGGGGGTACTGAAGCTTTCTTT. Protein product: CASSLREAGGTEAFF.

The V gene is TRBV6-1, the J gene TRBJ2-1; D unresolved. The CDR3 contains 11 residues. V was trimmed by 5 bases and J by 8 bases, leaving 7 bases between them. CDR1 and CDR2 (germline): MNHNS, SASEGT. CDR3 sequence: CASSTRDEQFF. As DNA, the CDR3 is TGTGCCAGCAGTACCCGGGATGAGCAGTTCTTC.

This chain uses TRBV7-2 with TRBJ1-5; 12 positions agree with TRBD1. This CDR3 is 15 amino acids long. Germline V gene data show CDR1 as SGHTA and CDR2 as FQGNSA. V lost 5 bases and J lost 6; bases outside the gene matches: 5. CDR3: CASSPGTGGFQPQHF. The CDR3 DNA is TGTGCCAGCAGCCCTGGGACAGGGGGCTTTCAGCCCCAGCATTTT.

The V and J genes are TRBV6-2 or TRBV6-3 and TRBJ1-6; D unclear. V gave up 8 bases and J gave up 8 bases, with 7 bases separating them. The CDR3 has 11 residues. Germline V gene lookup returns CDR1 MNHEY and CDR2 SVGEGT. The CDR3 DNA sequence: TGTGCCAGCCGAGGTGATTCACCCCTCCACTTT. Translating it yields CASRGDSPLHF.

J is TRBJ2-5 and V is TRBV27, with 7 bases lining up with TRBD1. The CDR3 runs 13 residues. Germline V gives CDR1 MNHEY, CDR2 SMNVEV (reference sequence). V lost 3 bases to trimming and J lost 5 bases; unmatched junction nucleotides: 3. CDR3 sequence: CASSLTGRETQYF. CDR3 DNA: TGTGCCAGCAGTTTGACAGGGCGGGAGACCCAGTACTTC.

The chain joins TRBV30 to TRBJ1-5; D call uncertain. This CDR3 is built from 12 residues. Germline loops: CDR1 GTSNPN, CDR2 SVGIG (reference sequence). Trimming shortened V by 3 bases and J by 4 bases, and 7 bases separated the two germline ends. The CDR3 DNA is TGTGCCTGGAGCAGCGGGAATCAGCCCCAGCATTTT. Its translation: CAWSSGNQPQHF.

V gene TRBV3-1 combines with J gene TRBJ2-1; D is uncertain. The length of the CDR3 is 12 residues. Trimming removed 4 bases at V and 1 base at J, with 2 bases between. Germline-derived CDR1 and CDR2 are LGHDT and YNNKEL (reference sequence). CDR3 protein: CASSPSYNEQFF. The CDR3 DNA reads as TGTGCCAGCAGCCCGTCCTACAATGAGCAGTTCTTC.

This chain links TRBV4-3 with TRBJ2-3, with D possibly matching TRBD2 (6 bases). This CDR3 contains 17 residues. Germline lookup yields CDR1 LGHNA and CDR2 YSLEER. V dropped 2 bases and J dropped 0 bases, with 15 bases sitting between them. CDR3 in amino acids: CASSQNRLVFSTDTQYF. The CDR3 DNA is TGCGCCAGCAGCCAAAACCGACTAGTTTTTAGCACAGATACGCAGTATTTT.

To note about this clonotype: Relative to the germline gene, one junction end is altered; a read error may explain this. V usage is TRBV27 and J usage is TRBJ2-7; D is unresolved. CDR3 length equals 13 residues. Looked up from germline, CDR1 is MNHEY and CDR2 is SMNVEV (reference sequence). In nucleotides, the CDR3 is TGTGCCAGCAGTTTATTCCCGTCCTCCGAGCAGTACTTC. This translates into CASSLFPSSEQYF.